This is a list of T cell receptor beta chains from one sample in a study of cytomegalovirus exposure and HLA in healthy donors. Only in-frame clones appear in the TCRdb table, and some are missing; sequencing was by immunoSEQ multiplex PCR. Here the sample spans 150,000 to 250,000 clones, 79% being singletons. Sequencing was carried out using PBMCs. These receptor sequences come from a woman aged 25 to 39 in good health and CMV-seropositive. Both conserved end residues are part of each CDR3. A D gene is named only where the DNA matches it firmly. Size values are once, few and many counts, or a class for expanded clones, and some rows have none.

abundance	v_gene	d_gene	j_gene	CDR3nt	CDR3aa
NA	TRBV19	NA	TRBJ2-7	TGTGCCAGTAAATCCGGTGATAGCTACGAGCAGTACTTC	CASKSGDSYEQYF
NA	TRBV13	NA	TRBJ2-5	TGTGCCAGCAGCGGCGGGACAGTCCAAGAGACCCAGTACTTC	CASSGGTVQETQYF
NA	TRBV18	TRBD1	TRBJ1-1	TGTGCCAGCTCACCACGGACAGGGAAGAACACTGAAGCTTTCTTT	CASSPRTGKNTEAFF
NA	TRBV6-1	TRBD2	TRBJ2-5	TGTGCCAGCAGCCAACTAGCGGGGATTCAAGAGACCCAGTACTTC	CASSQLAGIQETQYF
NA	TRBV7-8	NA	TRBJ2-7	TGTGCCAGCAGCCCCCAGGGACTGGGGTACGAGCAGTACTTC	CASSPQGLGYEQYF
once	TRBV7-8	NA	TRBJ1-1	TGTGCCAGCAGCTTAATCCGTCGAGGGGGGGACACTGAAGCTTTCTTT	CASSLIRRGGDTEAFF
NA	TRBV19	NA	TRBJ1-2	TGTGCCAGTAGTCCCAGTAGGCAGGCATATGGCTACACCTTC	CASSPSRQAYGYTF
NA	TRBV7-9	TRBD2	TRBJ2-7	TGTGCCAGCAGCTTAGCTGGGACTACCGGGCAGTACTTC	CASSLAGTTGQYF
NA	TRBV30	TRBD1	TRBJ1-1	TGTGCCTGGAGTCGATCGGGGACAGGGTTGAACACTGAAGCTTTCTTT	CAWSRSGTGLNTEAFF
NA	TRBV11-3	TRBD1	TRBJ1-2	TGTGCCAGCAGCTCCGGGACAGGAAGGGATGGCTACACCTTC	CASSSGTGRDGYTF
NA	TRBV7-4	NA	TRBJ2-2	TGTGCCAGCAGCTGGCTGGGCCAGGGCGAGTTTTTCGCCGGGGAGCTGTTTTTT	CASSWLGQGEFFAGELFF
NA	TRBV7-2	NA	TRBJ1-5	TGTGCCAGCAGCTTAAATCTTAATCAGCCCCAGCATTTT	CASSLNLNQPQHF
NA	TRBV5-1	NA	TRBJ2-3	TGCGCCAGCAGACTCGCGGGGGCCCCGCCGTATTTT	CASRLAGAPPYF
NA	TRBV7-8	NA	TRBJ1-2	TGTGCCAGCAGCCCGGGGTCCTCAGGAGGCTATGGCTACACCTTC	CASSPGSSGGYGYTF
once	TRBV7-6	NA	TRBJ2-5	TGTGCCAGCAGCTCGTTCTCTGATAGGAGAGAGACCCAGTACTTC	CASSSFSDRRETQYF
NA	TRBV5-5	NA	TRBJ1-1	TGTGCCAGCAGCCAGAAACAAGCAGCGGGCACTGAAGCTTTCTTT	CASSQKQAAGTEAFF
NA	TRBV27	NA	TRBJ1-1	TGTGCCAGCAGTTTAACGAACAGGGTGAATCAAAGGGCTTTCTTT	CASSLTNRVNQRAFF
few	TRBV18	TRBD1	TRBJ2-2	TGTGCCAGCTCACCCCAAAGAACACAGGGGAGGAACACCGGGGAGCTGTTTTTT	CASSPQRTQGRNTGELFF
NA	TRBV4-1	NA	TRBJ1-3	TGCGCCAGCAGCCAAGTGGGGGGCTCTGGAAACACCATATATTTT	CASSQVGGSGNTIYF
few	TRBV4-1	NA	TRBJ1-4	TGCGCCAGCAGCCAGGGGCACCCAACTAATGAAAAACTGTTTTTT	CASSQGHPTNEKLFF
NA	TRBV4-1	NA	TRBJ1-2	TGCGCCAGCAGCCAAGCTGGTTCGAACACCTATGGCTACACCTTC	CASSQAGSNTYGYTF
NA	TRBV4-1	NA	TRBJ1-2	TGCGCCAGCAGCCAACCCGCCGGGACTAGGGAACGAGGTGGCTACACCTTC	CASSQPAGTRERGGYTF
NA	TRBV11-3	NA	TRBJ1-1	TGTGCCAGCAGCTTAGCAGAGAACACTGAAGCTTTCTTT	CASSLAENTEAFF
NA	TRBV7-2	NA	TRBJ2-1	TGTGCCAGCAGCTCCTACGTGAGCAATGAGCAGTTCTTC	CASSSYVSNEQFF